The present T cell receptor beta chain was sequenced within a study of CD8+ T cells in alopecia areata. General study points: Clonality in lesional scalp, especially alopecia totalis/universalis, exceeded that of normal scalp.

RNA extraction was followed by reverse transcription into cDNA, which acted as the sequencing template. TCRdb's table, derived via immunoSEQ multiplex PCR, lists solely in-frame clones and lacks some. In the table there are 130,000 or so clones, approximately 47% of which are singletons. Collected material from alopecia areata patients comprised lesional scalp punch biopsies and peripheral blood. The CDR3 contains 15 residues. The germline gives CDR1 SGHRS, CDR2 YFSETQ. With V trimmed by 5 bases and J by 4 bases, 9 bases remained unmatched. Points on this clone: Its antigen is still unknown.

What was sequenced was NKG2D-low CD8+ T cells sorted from blood. This TCR came from a human donor with alopecia areata. The V and J genes are TRBV5-1 and TRBJ2-5; 9 bases are shared with TRBD1. CDR3 protein: CASSSGQGDLETQYF. In DNA, the CDR3 is TGCGCCAGCAGTTCGGGACAGGGAGACCTAGAGACCCAGTACTTC.